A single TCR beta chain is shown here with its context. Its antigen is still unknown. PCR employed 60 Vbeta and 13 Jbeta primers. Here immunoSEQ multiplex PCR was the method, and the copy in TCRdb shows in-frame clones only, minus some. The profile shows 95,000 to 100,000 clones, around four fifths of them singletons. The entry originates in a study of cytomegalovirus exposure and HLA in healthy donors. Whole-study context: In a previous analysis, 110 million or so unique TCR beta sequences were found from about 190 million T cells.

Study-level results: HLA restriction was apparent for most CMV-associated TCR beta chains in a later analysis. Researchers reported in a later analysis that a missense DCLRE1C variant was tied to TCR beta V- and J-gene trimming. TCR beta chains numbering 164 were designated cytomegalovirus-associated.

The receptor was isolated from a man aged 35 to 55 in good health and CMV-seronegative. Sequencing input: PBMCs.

The CDR3 sequence: CASSLIGQGNEQYF. In DNA form, the CDR3 reads TGCGCCAGCAGCTTGATAGGCCAGGGGAACGAGCAGTACTTC. This chain uses TRBV5-1 with TRBJ2-7; D might be TRBD1 (6 bases). The CDR3 length is 14 residues. CDR1 is SGHRS, CDR2 YFSETQ, per germline. V was cut by 1 base and J by 5 bases, with 13 bases left in between.